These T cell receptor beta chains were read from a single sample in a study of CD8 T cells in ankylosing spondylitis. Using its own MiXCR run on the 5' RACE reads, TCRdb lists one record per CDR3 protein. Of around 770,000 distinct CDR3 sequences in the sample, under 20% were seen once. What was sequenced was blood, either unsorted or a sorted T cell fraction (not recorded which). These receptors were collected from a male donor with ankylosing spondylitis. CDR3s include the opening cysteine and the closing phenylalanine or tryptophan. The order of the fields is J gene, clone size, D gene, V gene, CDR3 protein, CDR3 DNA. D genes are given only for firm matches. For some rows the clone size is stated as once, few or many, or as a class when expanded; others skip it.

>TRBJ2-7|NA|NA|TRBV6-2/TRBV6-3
CASTPGHISYEQYF
TGTGCCAGCACCCCGGGACACATCTCCTACGAGCAGTACTTC
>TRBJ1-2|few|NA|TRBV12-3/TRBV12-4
CASSLGGHNYGYTF
TGTGCCAGCAGTTTAGGGGGCCACAACTATGGCTACACCTTC
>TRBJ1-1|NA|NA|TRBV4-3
CASSQWAGYRANTEAFF
TGCGCCAGCAGCCAATGGGCAGGGTACAGGGCCAACACTGAAGCTTTCTTT
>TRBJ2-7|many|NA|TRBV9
CASSAQGGSYEQYF
TGTGCCAGCAGTGCCCAGGGTGGCTCCTACGAGCAGTACTTC
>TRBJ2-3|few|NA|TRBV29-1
CSVRFGWSTDTQYF
TGCAGCGTTAGGTTCGGGTGGAGCACAGATACGCAGTATTTT
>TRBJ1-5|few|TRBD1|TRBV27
CASSPITGVSQPQHF
TGTGCCAGCAGTCCGATTACAGGGGTGAGCCAGCCCCAGCATTTT
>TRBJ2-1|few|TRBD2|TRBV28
CASSFLGAGDNEQFF
TGTGCCAGCAGCTTTCTAGGCGCGGGAGACAATGAGCAGTTCTTC
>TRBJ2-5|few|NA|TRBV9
CASSVDSKETQYF
TGTGCCAGCAGCGTAGATTCAAAAGAGACCCAGTACTTC
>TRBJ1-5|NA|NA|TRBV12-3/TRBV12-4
CASSLTLQYSNQPQHF
TGTGCCAGCAGTTTGACGTTACAATATAGCAATCAGCCCCAGCATTTT
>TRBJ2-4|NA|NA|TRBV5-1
CASSLSGVGNIQYF
TGCGCCAGCAGCTTGTCGGGAGTCGGAAACATTCAGTACTTC
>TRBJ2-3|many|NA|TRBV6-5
CASSYGGLYTDTQYF
TGTGCCAGCAGTTACGGGGGCCTTTACACAGATACGCAGTATTTT
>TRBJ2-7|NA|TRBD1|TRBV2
CASSEDQGAYEQYF
TGTGCCAGCAGTGAAGACCAGGGGGCCTACGAGCAGTACTTC
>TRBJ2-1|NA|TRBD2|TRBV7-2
CASSDGLAGAYNEQFF
TGTGCCAGCAGCGACGGACTAGCGGGAGCCTACAATGAGCAGTTCTTC
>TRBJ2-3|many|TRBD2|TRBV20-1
CSARPLAGGPHTQYF
TGCAGTGCTAGACCCCTAGCGGGAGGGCCTCATACGCAGTATTTT
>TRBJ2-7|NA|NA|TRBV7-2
CASSLAWGKAYEQYF
TGTGCCAGCAGCTTAGCGTGGGGGAAAGCCTACGAGCAGTACTTC
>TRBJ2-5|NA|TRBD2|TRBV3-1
CASSPRTSGETQYF
TGTGCCAGCAGCCCTAGGACTAGCGGAGAGACCCAGTACTTC
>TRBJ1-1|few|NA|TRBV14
CASRRQENTEAFF
TGTGCCAGCAGGAGACAGGAGAACACTGAAGCTTTCTTT
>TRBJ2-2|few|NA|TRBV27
CASSFESQGGTGELFF
TGTGCCAGCAGTTTCGAGTCACAGGGCGGAACCGGGGAGCTGTTTTTT
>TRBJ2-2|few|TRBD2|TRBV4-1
CASSQDRGGRTGELFF
TGCGCCAGCAGCCAAGATCGGGGCGGGAGAACCGGGGAGCTGTTTTTT
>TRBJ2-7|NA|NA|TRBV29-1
CSVAFSGPSYEQYF
TGCAGCGTAGCTTTCTCGGGACCATCCTACGAGCAGTACTTC
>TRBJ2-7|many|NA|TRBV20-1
CSARDWGAKAYEQYF
TGCAGTGCTAGAGATTGGGGGGCTAAGGCCTACGAGCAGTACTTC
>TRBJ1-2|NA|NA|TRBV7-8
CASSDIGYGSGYGYTF
TGTGCCAGCAGCGATATAGGATACGGGAGCGGCTATGGCTACACCTTC
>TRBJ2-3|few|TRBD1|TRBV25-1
CASSESRGLSDTQYF
TGTGCCAGCAGTGAAAGCAGGGGGCTATCAGATACGCAGTATTTT
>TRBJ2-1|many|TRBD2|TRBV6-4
CASSASGEHNEQFF
TGTGCCAGCAGTGCTAGCGGGGAGCACAATGAGCAGTTCTTC
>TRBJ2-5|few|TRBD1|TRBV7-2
CASSETGPRIETQYF
TGTGCCAGCAGCGAGACAGGGCCCCGGATCGAGACCCAGTACTTC
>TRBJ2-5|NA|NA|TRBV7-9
CASTPGVASPNQETQYF
TGTGCCAGCACCCCCGGGGTGGCCTCCCCCAACCAAGAGACCCAGTACTTC
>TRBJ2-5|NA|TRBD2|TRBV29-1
CSVEDGLAGYQETQYF
TGCAGCGTTGAAGATGGACTAGCGGGGTACCAAGAGACCCAGTACTTC
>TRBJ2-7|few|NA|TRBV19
CASSTEVNYEQYF
TGTGCCAGTAGTACGGAGGTTAACTACGAGCAGTACTTC
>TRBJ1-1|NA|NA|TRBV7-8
CASSLASVMNTEAFF
TGTGCCAGCAGCTTAGCGTCAGTAATGAACACTGAAGCTTTCTTT
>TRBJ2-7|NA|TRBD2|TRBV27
CASRGRVYYEQYF
TGTGCCAGCAGGGGGAGGGTGTACTACGAGCAGTACTTC
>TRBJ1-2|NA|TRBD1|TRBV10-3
CAINRGGGNYGYTF
TGTGCCATCAATCGGGGAGGGGGCAACTATGGCTACACCTTC